This TCR beta chain originates from a study of CD8 T cells in ankylosing spondylitis. Findings and limits, study-wide: Peripheral blood samples showed relatively rare disease-linked clones, and these clones were CD8+. A TCR beta motif of about eight highly homologous variants seemed to mark ankylosing spondylitis blood. Previous work reported some of these motif variants in the synovial fluid and blood of reactive arthritis.

This clonotype was seen a few times. Antigen specificity is unknown. Quantitative 5'-RACE with molecular barcodes generated TCR beta libraries. TCRdb re-analysed the 5' RACE reads in MiXCR, keeping a single row per CDR3 protein. The table includes 120,000 or so distinct CDR3 sequences, 12% to 15% detected once. Germline CDR1 is DFQATT and CDR2 is SNEGSKA (reference sequence). The V end was cut by 3 bases, the J end by 4 bases, with 13 bases between. CDR3 length: 14 residues. Specimen: blood, either unsorted or a sorted T cell fraction (not recorded which). The TCR comes from a female donor with ankylosing spondylitis or in good health (not recorded which). The chain couples TRBV20-1 to TRBJ1-5, with a possible D match to TRBD1 (6 bases). The CDR3 DNA is TGCAGTGCTAGCCTGGGGGCGGTGAATCAGCCCCAGCATTTT. Translating it yields CSASLGAVNQPQHF.